This T cell receptor (beta chain) stems from a study of monozygotic twins with inflammatory bowel disease (dated by TCRdb to between 2018 and 2021). For the study in its entirety: The complete study included 28 monozygotic twin pairs: 19 IBD-discordant Danish pairs and nine German pairs, of which four were IBD-concordant and five were IBD-discordant. Each individual had, on average, about 151 000 unique TCRalpha sequences and 181 000 unique TCRbeta sequences available for analysis. Within discordant pairs, disease-associated traits were sought mainly by comparing IBD patients with their genetically identical healthy co-twins.

Study-wide conclusions, independent of this receptor: Concordant and discordant twins showed no difference in repertoire similarity, possibly because of limited statistical power. Background noise and inter-individual variability may have been introduced into the repertoires by the differing immunosuppressive treatments among patients. A decrease in TCRbeta repertoire diversity, as measured by inverse Simpson index, was observed in IBD patients compared with their healthy co-twins. No single strong signal or clonotype linked to IBD turned up in the results, so the idea that one exists was not supported. IBD patients shared fewer clonotypes with other individuals than healthy twins did, most markedly in patients showing signs of disease activity. Distinction between different T cell subtypes could not be achieved in the analysis.

The CDR3 covers 13 residues, taking in both the cysteine and the phenylalanine. The protein alone is recorded here. Comment on this clonotype: No cognate antigen has been identified for it.

A roughly 2.5 ml peripheral blood sample was drawn into PAXgene tubes per donor and stored at -80°C. Without T cell sorting, total RNA was isolated from whole blood using the PAXgene blood miRNA kit on an automated QIAcube. Peripheral blood from monozygotic twin pairs, either concordant or discordant for inflammatory bowel disease, underwent deep TCRalpha and TCRbeta repertoire profiling that used unique molecular barcoding. Smoking habits were recorded for all twin pairs, and each individual was classified as a current, former or never smoker. The receptor library was made with 5' RACE. For each TCR library, approximately 4,000 ng of total RNA was used. For each sample, cDNA synthesis with SMARTScribe reverse transcriptase was split into eight separate reactions. Unique molecular identifiers containing a 6-nucleotide sample barcode were introduced through template switching during cDNA synthesis. Two nested PCRs of about 15 and 9 cycles amplified the TCRalpha and TCRbeta cDNA, and bead purification followed each PCR. Before amplification, cDNA was treated with uracil DNA-glycosylase and purified using the QIAquick PCR purification kit. The second PCR added Illumina TruSeq-compatible adapters along with sample-specific barcodes. Library quality and concentration were assessed using TapeStation and Qubit, and about 5 ng of each library was pooled. The pooled libraries were sequenced with 2 x 100 bp reads and custom sequencing primers on an Illumina HiSeq2500 single-index Rapid Run. In the authors' own workflow: MiGEC version 1.2.6 was used for UMI-based consensus assembly to correct PCR and sequencing errors. MiXCR version 2.1.1 was used for V(D)J alignment, clonotype assembly and CDR3 extraction. Normalisation of gene usage, clonotype sharing and MAIT/NKT TCR abundance was achieved by analysing the top 1000, 10 000 and 20 000 clonotypes per sample. After downsampling to 27 000 UMIs, diversity was calculated as the inverse Simpson index using the vegan R package. Paired Mann-Whitney U tests were applied to discordant twin pairs, with Benjamini-Hochberg correction for multiple testing. The reads, reprocessed by TCRdb, yield one row per CDR3 protein sequence and no DNA. Clone size and V and J calls follow TCRdb, not the original study. The sample's records list about 380,000 distinct CDR3 sequences. Approximately 2.4% of the sample goes to the ten largest clones.

The receptor was derived from a human donor with ulcerative colitis or Crohn's disease, or a healthy co-twin of an affected twin (not recorded which). The sequence is built from TRBV12-3 or TRBV12-4 and TRBJ2-7. Sequencing input: blood. The CDR3 sequence is CASSFTNSYEQYF.